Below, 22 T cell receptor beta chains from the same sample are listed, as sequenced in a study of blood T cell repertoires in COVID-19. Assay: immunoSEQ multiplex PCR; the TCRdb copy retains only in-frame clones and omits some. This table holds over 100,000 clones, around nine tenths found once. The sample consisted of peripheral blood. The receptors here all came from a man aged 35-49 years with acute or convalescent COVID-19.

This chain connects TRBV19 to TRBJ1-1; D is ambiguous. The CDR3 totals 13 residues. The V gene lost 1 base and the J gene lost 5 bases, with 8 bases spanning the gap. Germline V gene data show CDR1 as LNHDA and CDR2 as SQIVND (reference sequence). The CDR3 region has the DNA TGTGCCAGTAGTATAGGTCCGGGTACTGAAGCTTTCTTT. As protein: CASSIGPGTEAFF.

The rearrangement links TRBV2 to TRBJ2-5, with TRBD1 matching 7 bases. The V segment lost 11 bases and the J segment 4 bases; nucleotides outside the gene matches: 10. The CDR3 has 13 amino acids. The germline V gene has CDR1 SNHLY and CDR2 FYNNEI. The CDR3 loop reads CAGRQGNVETQYF. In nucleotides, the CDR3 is TGTGCCGGTCGACAGGGAAACGTAGAGACCCAGTACTTC.

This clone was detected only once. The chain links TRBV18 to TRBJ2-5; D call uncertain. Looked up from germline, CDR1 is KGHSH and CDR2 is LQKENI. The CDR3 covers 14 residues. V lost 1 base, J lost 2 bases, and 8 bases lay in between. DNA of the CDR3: TGTGCCAGCTCACCACAACAGAAACAAGAGACCCAGTACTTC. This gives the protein CASSPQQKQETQYF. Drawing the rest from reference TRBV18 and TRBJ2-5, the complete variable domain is NAGVMQNPRHLVRRRGQEARLRCSPMKGHSHVYWYRQLPEEGLKFMVYLQKENIIDESGMPKERFSAEFPKEGPSILRIQQVVRGDSAAYFCASSPQQKQETQYFGPGTRLLVL.

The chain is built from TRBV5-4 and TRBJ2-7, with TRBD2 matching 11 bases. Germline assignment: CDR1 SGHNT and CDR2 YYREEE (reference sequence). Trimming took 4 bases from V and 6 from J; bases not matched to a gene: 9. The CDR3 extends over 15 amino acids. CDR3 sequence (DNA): TGTGCCAGCAGCGCCTTGACTAGCGGGGCTGGCGAGCAGTACTTC. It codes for CASSALTSGAGEQYF.

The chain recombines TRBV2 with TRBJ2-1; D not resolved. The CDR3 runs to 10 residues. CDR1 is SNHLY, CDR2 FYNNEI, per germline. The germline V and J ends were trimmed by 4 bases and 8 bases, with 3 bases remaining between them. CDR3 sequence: CASSGDEQFF. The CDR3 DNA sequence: TGTGCCAGCAGTGGCGATGAGCAGTTCTTC.

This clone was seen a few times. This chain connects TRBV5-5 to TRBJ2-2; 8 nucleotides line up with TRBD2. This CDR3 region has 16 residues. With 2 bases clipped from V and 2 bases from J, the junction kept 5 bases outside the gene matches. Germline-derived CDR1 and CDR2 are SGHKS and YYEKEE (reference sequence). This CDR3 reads CASSFTGTRNTGELFF. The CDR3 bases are TGTGCCAGCAGCTTTACCGGGACTAGAAACACCGGGGAGCTGTTTTTT.

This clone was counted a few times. The CDR3 DNA sequence: TGTGCCACCAGCATCGACAGAACCCTTTCACCCCTCCACTTT. This translates into CATSIDRTLSPLHF. The J gene is TRBJ1-6, the V gene TRBV15, with D possibly TRBD1 on 5 matching bases. The CDR3 covers 14 residues. Germline CDR1 and CDR2: LNHNV and YYDKDF (reference sequence). The V end lost 4 bases, the J end lost 9 bases, and 13 bases lay between the germline ends.

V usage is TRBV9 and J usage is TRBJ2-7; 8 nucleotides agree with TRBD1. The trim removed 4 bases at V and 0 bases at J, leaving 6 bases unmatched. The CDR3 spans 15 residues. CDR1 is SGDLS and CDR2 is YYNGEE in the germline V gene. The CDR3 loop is CASSPRTGSSYEQYF. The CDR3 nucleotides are TGTGCCAGCAGCCCCAGGACAGGGAGCTCCTACGAGCAGTACTTC. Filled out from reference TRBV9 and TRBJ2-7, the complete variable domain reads DSGVTQTPKHLITATGQRVTLRCSPRSGDLSVYWYQQSLDQGLQFLIQYYNGEERAKGNILERFSAQQFPDLHSELNLSSLELGDSALYFCASSPRTGSSYEQYFGPGTRLTVT.

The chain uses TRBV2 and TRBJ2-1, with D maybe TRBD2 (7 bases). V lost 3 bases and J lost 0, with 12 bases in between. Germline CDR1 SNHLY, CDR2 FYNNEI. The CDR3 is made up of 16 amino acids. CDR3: CASSERGRSSYNEQFF. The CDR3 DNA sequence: TGTGCCAGCAGTGAGCGGGGGCGTAGCTCCTACAATGAGCAGTTCTTC.

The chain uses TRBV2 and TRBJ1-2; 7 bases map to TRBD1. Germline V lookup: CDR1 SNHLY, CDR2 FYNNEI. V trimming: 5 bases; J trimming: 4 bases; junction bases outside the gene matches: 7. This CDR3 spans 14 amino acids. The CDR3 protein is CASSLRGRGYGYTF. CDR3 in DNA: TGTGCCAGCAGTTTGAGGGGGCGCGGCTATGGCTACACCTTC.

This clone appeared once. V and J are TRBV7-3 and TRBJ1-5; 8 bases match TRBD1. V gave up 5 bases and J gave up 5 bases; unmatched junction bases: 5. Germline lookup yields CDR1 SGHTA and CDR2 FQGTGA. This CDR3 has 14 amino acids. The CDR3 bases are TGTGCCAGCAGCGCAGGGGGCTTGGATCAGCCCCAGCATTTT. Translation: CASSAGGLDQPQHF.

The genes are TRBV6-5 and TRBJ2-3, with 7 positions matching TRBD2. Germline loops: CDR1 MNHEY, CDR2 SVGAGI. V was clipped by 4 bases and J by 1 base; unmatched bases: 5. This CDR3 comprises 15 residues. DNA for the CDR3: TGTGCCAGCAGTTTATGGGCGGGGGGCACAGATACGCAGTATTTT. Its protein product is CASSLWAGGTDTQYF.

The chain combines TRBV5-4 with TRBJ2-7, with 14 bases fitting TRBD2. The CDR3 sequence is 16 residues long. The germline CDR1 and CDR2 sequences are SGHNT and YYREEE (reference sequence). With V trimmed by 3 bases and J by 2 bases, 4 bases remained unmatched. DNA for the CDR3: TGTGCCAGCAGCTCCCTGACTAGCGGGAGGGCCTACGAGCAGTACTTC. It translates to CASSSLTSGRAYEQYF.

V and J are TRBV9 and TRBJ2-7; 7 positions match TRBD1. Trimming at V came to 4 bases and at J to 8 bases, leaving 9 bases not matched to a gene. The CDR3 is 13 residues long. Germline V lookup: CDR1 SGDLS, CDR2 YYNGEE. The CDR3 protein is CASSPQGENKQYF. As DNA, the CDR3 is TGTGCCAGCAGCCCTCAGGGGGAGAATAAGCAGTACTTC.

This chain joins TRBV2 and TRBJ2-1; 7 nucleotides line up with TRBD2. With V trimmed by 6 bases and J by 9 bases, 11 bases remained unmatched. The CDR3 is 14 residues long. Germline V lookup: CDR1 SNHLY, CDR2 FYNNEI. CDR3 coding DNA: TGTGCCAGCAGAATGACTAGCCACGCTTTTGAGCAGTTCTTC. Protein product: CASRMTSHAFEQFF. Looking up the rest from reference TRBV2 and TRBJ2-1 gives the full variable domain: EPEVTQTPSHQVTQMGQEVILRCVPISNHLYFYWYRQILGQKVEFLVSFYNNEISEKSEIFDDQFSVERPDGSNFTLKIRSTKLEDSAMYFCASRMTSHAFEQFFGPGTRLTVL.

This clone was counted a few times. This CDR3 is CASYARVAGNTIYF. CDR3 coding DNA: TGTGCCAGTTACGCCCGGGTAGCTGGAAACACCATATATTTT. This chain uses TRBV2 with TRBJ1-3; no clear D. The ends were cut back, 9 bases at V and 2 bases at J, with 14 bases in the middle. This CDR3 is 14 amino acids long. Germline V gene data show CDR1 as SNHLY and CDR2 as FYNNEI.

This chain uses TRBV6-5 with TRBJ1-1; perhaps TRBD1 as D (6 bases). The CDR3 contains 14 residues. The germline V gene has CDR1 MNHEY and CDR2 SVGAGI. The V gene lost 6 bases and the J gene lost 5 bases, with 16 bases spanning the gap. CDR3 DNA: TGTGCCAGCAGCGACCCACAGGGAGTTACTGAAGCTTTCTTT. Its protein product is CASSDPQGVTEAFF.

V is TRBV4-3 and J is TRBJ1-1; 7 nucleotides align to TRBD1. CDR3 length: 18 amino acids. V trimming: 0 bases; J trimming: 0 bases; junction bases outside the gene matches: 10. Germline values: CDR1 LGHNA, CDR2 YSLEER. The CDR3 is CASSQDLGQGVMNTEAFF. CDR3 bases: TGCGCCAGCAGCCAAGATCTAGGGCAGGGGGTGATGAACACTGAAGCTTTCTTT.

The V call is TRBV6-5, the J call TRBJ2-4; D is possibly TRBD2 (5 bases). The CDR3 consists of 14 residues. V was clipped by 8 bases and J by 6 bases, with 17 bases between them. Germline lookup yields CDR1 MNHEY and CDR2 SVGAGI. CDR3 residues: CASQRPGVGNIQYF. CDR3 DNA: TGTGCCAGCCAGCGGCCTGGGGTTGGAAACATTCAGTACTTC.

The CDR3 DNA reads as TGTGCCAGCAGCTTATTCCAGGACAGCTCCTATAATTCACCCCTCCACTTT. As protein: CASSLFQDSSYNSPLHF. The rearrangement links TRBV7-6 to TRBJ1-6; a possible D gene is TRBD1 (6 bases). CDR1 is SGHVS and CDR2 is FNYEAQ in the germline V gene. The CDR3 is 17 amino acids. V was shortened by 2 bases and J by 0 bases, with 11 bases between the two germline ends.

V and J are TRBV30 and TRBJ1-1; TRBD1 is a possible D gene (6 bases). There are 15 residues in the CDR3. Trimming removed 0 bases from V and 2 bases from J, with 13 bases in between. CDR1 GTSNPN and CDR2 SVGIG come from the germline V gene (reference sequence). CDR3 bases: TGTGCCTGGAGTGTTTGGGGGGGCTTAAACACTGAAGCTTTCTTT. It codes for CAWSVWGGLNTEAFF.

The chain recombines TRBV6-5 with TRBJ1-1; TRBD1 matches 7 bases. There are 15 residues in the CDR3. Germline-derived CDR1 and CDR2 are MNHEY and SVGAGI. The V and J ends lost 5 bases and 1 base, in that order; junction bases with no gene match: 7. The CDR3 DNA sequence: TGTGCCAGCAGTATCCGGACAGGTTCGAACACTGAAGCTTTCTTT. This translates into CASSIRTGSNTEAFF.